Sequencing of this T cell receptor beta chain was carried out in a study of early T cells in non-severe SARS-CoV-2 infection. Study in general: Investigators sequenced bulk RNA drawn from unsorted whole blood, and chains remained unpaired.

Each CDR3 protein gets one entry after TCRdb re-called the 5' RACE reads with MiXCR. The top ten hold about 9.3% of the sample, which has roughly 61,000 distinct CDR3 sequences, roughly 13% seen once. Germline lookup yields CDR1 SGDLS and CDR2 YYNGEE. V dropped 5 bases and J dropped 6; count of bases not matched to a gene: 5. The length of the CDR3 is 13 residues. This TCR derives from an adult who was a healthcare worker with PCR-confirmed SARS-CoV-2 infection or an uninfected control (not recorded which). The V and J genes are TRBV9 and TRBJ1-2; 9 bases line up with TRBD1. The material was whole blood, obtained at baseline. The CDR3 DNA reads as TGTGCCAGCAGTCCCAGACAGGGGGATGGCTACACCTTC. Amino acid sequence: CASSPRQGDGYTF.